Listed here are 6 T cell receptor beta chains from one sample, sequenced in a study of T cells in localized non-small cell lung cancer (dated by TCRdb to the early 2020s). The library was built by means of the immunoSEQ multiplex PCR assay. The table was pulled from immuneACCESS by TCRdb, which kept in-frame rearrangements only. Such tables lose some clones; where checked, under half of the loss comes from unresolved V genes, and the rest has no known cause. In this sample the table shows about 2,700 clones, 27% of which occur a single time. Around 7.7% of the sample goes to the ten largest clones. Here the sequenced sample was normal lung tissue next to the tumor, taken before any cancer treatment. These receptors all come from a man between 35 and 75 years old with stage I lung adenocarcinoma.

The V and J genes are TRBV5-1 and TRBJ2-3; perhaps D is TRBD1 or TRBD2 (5 bases each). The CDR3 consists of 14 residues. Germline lookup yields CDR1 SGHRS and CDR2 YFSETQ. Trimming took 3 bases from V and 4 from J, leaving 12 bases between them. CDR3 sequence reads: CASSSPLGADTQYF. The CDR3 DNA is TGCGCCAGCAGCTCCCCCTTGGGGGCAGATACGCAGTATTTT.

This clone was recorded a few times. This rearrangement joins TRBV6-8 to TRBJ2-2; 10 positions agree with TRBD2. J was trimmed by 3 bases and V by 6 bases; bases with no gene match: 7. The germline gives CDR1 MNHGY, CDR2 SAAAGT. This CDR3 has 16 amino acids. This chain's CDR3 is CASREGLAADTGELFF. The CDR3 DNA is TGTGCCAGCAGGGAAGGACTAGCGGCGGACACCGGGGAGCTGTTTTTT.

The chain uses TRBV29-1 and TRBJ2-5; possible D gene TRBD1, 6 bases. V shed 3 bases and J shed 5 bases, with 16 bases lying between them. Germline V lookup: CDR1 SQVTM, CDR2 ANQGSEA. The CDR3 is 14 residues long. The CDR3 coding sequence is TGCAGCGTTGACTCAGACAGGTTCGGTGAGACCCAGTACTTC. Translating it yields CSVDSDRFGETQYF. Using reference TRBV29-1 and TRBJ2-5 for the parts outside the CDR3, the full variable domain is SAVISQKPSRDICQRGTSLTIQCQVDSQVTMMFWYRQQPGQSLTLIATANQGSEATYESGFVIDKFPISRPNLTFSTLTVSNMSPEDSSIYLCSVDSDRFGETQYFGPGTRLLVL.

The chain joins TRBV15 to TRBJ2-7; tentative D call: TRBD2 (5 bases). The CDR3 length is 14 residues. Per the germline V gene, CDR1 is LNHNV and CDR2 is YYDKDF (reference sequence). The ends were cut back, 8 bases at V and 7 bases at J, with 21 bases in the middle. The CDR3 bases are TGTGCCACCCAGGACTCCGACATCCCTTGGGAGCAGTACTTC. Translation: CATQDSDIPWEQYF.

This clone is labeled medium-sized. CDR3 amino acids: CASSPMGGGSFYEQFF. CDR3 sequence (DNA): TGTGCCAGCAGCCCCATGGGTGGCGGGAGTTTCTATGAGCAGTTCTTC. The chain has TRBV11-3 and TRBJ2-1; TRBD2 agrees at 7 bases. The CDR3 spans 16 residues. The germline gives CDR1 SGHNT, CDR2 YENEEA. The V segment lost 5 bases and the J segment 8 bases; nucleotides outside the gene matches: 15.

By share of the sample, this clone is medium-sized. V gene TRBV6-8 combines with J gene TRBJ2-7; TRBD1 matches at 9 bases. CDR1 and CDR2 (germline): MNHGY, SAAAGT. The CDR3 runs 12 residues. The V gene end was trimmed by 6 bases and the J gene end by 10 bases; junction bases not matched to a gene: 7. This CDR3 reads CASSYDRGEQYV. CDR3 sequence (DNA): TGTGCCAGCAGCTACGACAGGGGGGAACAGTACGTC.